Below, one TCR beta chain is given with its context. Its antigen is not identified. This sample was included in a study of siplizumab effects on memory and regulatory T cells. General study points: Contribution to the alloresponse seemed major for naive T cells, which also seemed more diverse than memory cells. There were only a minor fraction of alloreactive clones that mapped to unstimulated subsets.

In germline, CDR1 is KGHSH, CDR2 LQKENI. With 3 bases clipped from V and 8 bases from J, the junction kept 11 bases outside the gene matches. The CDR3 spans 15 residues. Generated by immunoSEQ multiplex PCR, the TCRdb table keeps only in-frame clones and is missing some. The sample lists about 52,000 clones, 95% to 98% seen once, with roughly 0.6% in the top ten. What was sequenced was naive CD4+ T cells sorted from blood. The TCR sequence derives from a human donor in good health. The chain combines TRBV18 with TRBJ1-2, with 8 bases identical to TRBD1. The CDR3 protein is CASSPESGTGRGYTF. The CDR3 coding sequence is TGTGCCAGCTCACCCGAGAGTGGGACAGGAAGAGGCTACACCTTC.